This T cell receptor (beta chain) was recovered during a study of blood T cell repertoires in COVID-19. This CDR3 has 15 amino acids. From germline, CDR1 is SGHDN and CDR2 FVKESK. V shed 3 bases, J shed 7 bases, and the junction held 5 bases outside the gene matches. Measured with immunoSEQ multiplex PCR; TCRdb has only the in-frame clones, and not every one. This sample yields hundreds of thousands of clones, of which nearly 90% are seen a single time; roughly a tenth belongs to the top ten. This clone appeared a few times. Sequencing used PBMCs or T cells enriched from blood (not recorded which). The chain uses TRBV14 and TRBJ2-1; TRBD2 matches at 11 bases. The sequence derives from a woman between 25 and 40 years old who had recovered from COVID-19. This chain's CDR3 is CASSHSGRAWNEQFF. As DNA, the CDR3 is TGTGCCAGCAGCCATAGCGGGAGGGCCTGGAATGAGCAGTTCTTC.